This T cell receptor beta chain stems from a study of Graves' ophthalmopathy and Graves' hyperthyroidism. This CDR3 has 16 amino acids. V gave up 3 bases and J gave up 2 bases, with 14 bases separating them. Germline V gene sequence: CDR1 MNHNS, CDR2 SASEGT. This clonotype was counted many times. Amplification targeted the TCR beta CDR3 regions, with RNA transcripts as the source material. Second-round multiplex PCR came after first-round RT-PCR with HTBI primers. Using its own MiXCR run on the multiplex PCR reads, TCRdb lists one record per CDR3 protein. The table includes roughly 160,000 distinct CDR3 sequences, less than 45% detected once.

The chain combines TRBV6-1 with TRBJ1-5, with a tentative D call TRBD1 (5 bases). Sample: peripheral blood. This TCR derives from a woman aged 40 to 49 with Graves' ophthalmopathy. The CDR3 DNA reads as TGTGCCAGCAGTGAGGGGCAGCTTGGGGGCAATCAGCCCCAGCATTTT. Protein sequence: CASSEGQLGGNQPQHF.